Following are 18 T cell receptor beta chains from one sample sequenced in a study of blood T cell repertoires in COVID-19. TCRdb's copy holds only in-frame clones and misses some; the assay was immunoSEQ multiplex PCR. Found here are roughly 26,000 clones, roughly 90% of them singletons; the top ten hold 2.5% to 3.5%. The sequenced material came from peripheral blood. The receptors were gathered from a human donor in a cohort sampled during active COVID-19.

V is TRBV15 and J is TRBJ2-1; D remains unclear. This CDR3 comprises 15 residues. Germline V CDR1 and CDR2: LNHNV, YYDKDF (reference sequence). Trimming removed 0 bases from V and 4 bases from J, with 10 bases in between. The CDR3 loop is CATSRDRLGYNEQFF. CDR3 sequence (DNA): TGTGCCACCAGCAGAGATCGACTCGGATACAATGAGCAGTTCTTC.

The gene calls are TRBV11-2 and TRBJ2-3, with D hard to call. This CDR3 spans 14 amino acids. Trimming removed 4 bases from V and 2 bases from J, with 10 bases in between. Germline loops: CDR1 SGHAT, CDR2 FQNNGV. CDR3 sequence reads: CASSSPGLTDTQYF. The CDR3 bases are TGTGCCAGCAGCTCGCCGGGTCTCACAGATACGCAGTATTTT.

The rearrangement links TRBV27 to TRBJ2-3, with a possible D match to TRBD2 (5 bases). V shed 3 bases and J shed 0 bases, with 10 bases lying between them. Germline V lookup: CDR1 MNHEY, CDR2 SMNVEV (reference sequence). CDR3 length: 15 residues. The CDR3 DNA follows: TGTGCCAGCAGTTTTTCGGGAAGAAGCACAGATACGCAGTATTTT. This gives the protein CASSFSGRSTDTQYF.

The rearrangement links TRBV12-3 or TRBV12-4 to TRBJ1-1; the match to TRBD1 covers 9 bases. With V trimmed by 7 bases and J by 8 bases, 5 bases remained unmatched. The CDR3 is made up of 12 amino acids. CDR3 bases: TGTGCCAGCATGACAGGGGGTCGGGAAGCTTTCTTT. It is translated as CASMTGGREAFF.

The rearrangement joins TRBV18 to TRBJ2-5; D gene ambiguous. The ends were cut back, 2 bases at V and 1 base at J, with 5 bases in the middle. Germline assignment: CDR1 KGHSH and CDR2 LQKENI. The CDR3 length is 13 residues. The CDR3 here is CASSPGAQETQYF. The CDR3 DNA reads TGTGCCAGCTCACCAGGAGCCCAAGAGACCCAGTACTTC.

The rearrangement uses TRBV5-6 and TRBJ1-6; no reliable D call. There are 14 residues in the CDR3. Germline loops: CDR1 SGHDT, CDR2 YYEEEE. V was clipped by 6 bases and J by 7 bases, with 14 bases between them. The CDR3 DNA is TGTGCCAGCAACTTCGACCGGGGAAATTCACCCCTCCACTTT. It encodes CASNFDRGNSPLHF.

J is TRBJ2-5 and V is TRBV14, with 10 bases identical to TRBD1. The junction had 5 bases not matched to a gene; V was cut back by 3 bases and J by 4 bases. Germline V CDR1 and CDR2: SGHDN, FVKESK. The CDR3 totals 15 residues. DNA of the CDR3: TGTGCCAGCAGCCAGACAGGGGGCGCGGGAGAGACCCAGTACTTC. It encodes CASSQTGGAGETQYF.

Only a few counts were recorded for this clone. J is TRBJ1-1 and V is TRBV7-9, with no clear D. The germline V gene has CDR1 SEHNR and CDR2 FQNEAQ (reference sequence). V lost 3 bases, J lost 0 bases, and 8 bases lay in between. There are 14 residues in the CDR3. The CDR3 region is CASSLGRLNTEAFF. The DNA for the CDR3 is TGTGCCAGCAGCTTGGGCCGCCTGAACACTGAAGCTTTCTTT.

The chain joins TRBV24-1 to TRBJ2-3; the match to TRBD2 covers 8 bases. Germline lookup yields CDR1 KGHDR and CDR2 SFDVKD. CDR3 size: 13 residues. V was pared by 5 bases and J by 10 bases, with 7 bases of the junction left unmatched. CDR3 in DNA: TGTGCCACCAGTGTTGGTGAGGGACTAGCGCAGTATTTT. Amino acid sequence: CATSVGEGLAQYF.

The chain links TRBV19 to TRBJ1-2, with D possibly TRBD1 on 5 matching bases. The CDR3 runs 15 residues. V gave up 4 bases and J gave up 0 bases, with 12 bases separating them. CDR1 is LNHDA, CDR2 SQIVND, per germline (reference sequence). This CDR3 is CASSSPGDANYGYTF. DNA for the CDR3: TGTGCCAGTAGTAGCCCGGGGGATGCTAACTATGGCTACACCTTC.

This clone was seen just once. V is TRBV19 and J is TRBJ1-3, with D unresolved. Germline CDR1 and CDR2: LNHDA and SQIVND (reference sequence). The CDR3 covers 12 residues. V was pared by 10 bases and J by 2 bases, with 9 bases between. The CDR3 DNA reads TGTGCCATGGTGAGCCCTGGAAACACCATATATTTT. This gives the protein CAMVSPGNTIYF.

The chain has TRBV28 and TRBJ2-2; a weak D match, TRBD1 (6 bases). The ends were cut back, 0 bases at V and 5 bases at J, with 13 bases in the middle. In germline, CDR1 is MDHEN, CDR2 SYDVKM. The CDR3 runs to 16 residues. The CDR3 protein is CASSLWGAGRTGELFF. The CDR3 region has the DNA TGTGCCAGCAGTTTATGGGGGGCAGGTCGTACCGGGGAGCTGTTTTTT.

The chain links TRBV27 to TRBJ1-5, with D perhaps TRBD1 (5 bases). The CDR3 loop spans 19 amino acids. Germline assignment: CDR1 MNHEY and CDR2 SMNVEV (reference sequence). Trimming removed 4 bases at V and 0 bases at J, with 22 bases between. The CDR3 protein is CASSYGSGAGPISNQPQHF. DNA for the CDR3: TGTGCCAGCAGTTATGGAAGTGGGGCAGGACCGATTAGCAATCAGCCCCAGCATTTT.

The chain combines TRBV2 with TRBJ1-6; D ambiguous. In germline, CDR1 is SNHLY, CDR2 FYNNEI. V lost 6 bases and J 0 bases, leaving 6 bases between the germline ends. This CDR3 comprises 14 residues. The CDR3 region is CASRDFSYNSPLHF. CDR3 DNA sequence: TGTGCCAGCAGGGACTTCTCCTATAATTCACCCCTCCACTTT.

The chain uses TRBV28 and TRBJ1-2, with unresolved D. V was clipped by 8 bases and J by 7 bases, with 14 bases between them. Germline V CDR1 and CDR2: MDHEN, SYDVKM. This CDR3 is built from 12 residues. CDR3 region: CASAGVAVGYTF. CDR3 DNA: TGTGCCAGCGCCGGGGTGGCGGTTGGCTACACCTTC.

The gene calls are TRBV7-2 and TRBJ2-5; no firm D call. V lost 4 bases, J lost 5 bases, and 14 bases lay in between. The CDR3 length is 14 residues. CDR1 is SGHTA and CDR2 is FQGNSA in the germline V gene. CDR3: CASSSPGSRETQYF. DNA of the CDR3: TGTGCCAGCAGCTCTCCTGGAAGCAGGGAGACCCAGTACTTC.

The chain links TRBV13 to TRBJ2-3, with 7 bases aligning to TRBD1. Germline trimming cut 5 bases from V and 0 bases from J; bases unmatched to any gene: 8. Germline V gene sequence: CDR1 PRHDT, CDR2 FYEKMQ (reference sequence). This CDR3 region has 16 residues. DNA for the CDR3: TGTGCCAGCAGCCCTCGGACAGGCCGAAGCACAGATACGCAGTATTTT. Residues: CASSPRTGRSTDTQYF.

This chain uses TRBV5-1 with TRBJ2-3; D not resolved. This CDR3 has 12 amino acids. Trimming shortened V by 0 bases and J by 6 bases, and 5 bases separated the two germline ends. Per the germline V gene, CDR1 is SGHRS and CDR2 is YFSETQ. The CDR3 DNA follows: TGCGCCAGCAGCTTGGGCGAGGATACGCAGTATTTT. Amino acid sequence: CASSLGEDTQYF.